The following is a T cell receptor beta chain sequence with its context. The source of the sample is a study of T cell changes during pregnancy in multiple sclerosis. The table came from immunoSEQ multiplex PCR; TCRdb's copy has only in-frame clones and leaves some out. The sample contains more than 80,000 clones, roughly nine tenths of which appear only once. This specimen consisted of peripheral blood, obtained before pregnancy. The TCR was taken from a female donor with multiple sclerosis, enrolled in a pregnancy study.

The CDR3 region is CASSLVTDEGETQYF. The CDR3 nucleotides read TGTGCCAGCAGCTTAGTAACGGATGAGGGCGAGACCCAGTACTTC. The chain carries TRBV7-8 and TRBJ2-5; maybe TRBD2 (5 bases). Germline assignment: CDR1 SGHVS and CDR2 FQNEAQ. The CDR3 is 15 residues long. V lost 1 base, J lost 5 bases, and 14 bases lay in between.